What follows is one TCR beta chain and its context. Between the trimmed V and J ends, which lost 1 base and 2 bases, there was a span of 11 bases. CDR3 length equals 15 residues. Germline V gene lookup returns CDR1 LGHDT and CDR2 YNNKEL (reference sequence). TCRdb's copy holds only in-frame clones and misses some; the assay was immunoSEQ multiplex PCR. The sample has hundreds of thousands of clones; 88% are singletons. This entry comes from a study of blood T cell repertoires in COVID-19. Study details: The samples span acute and convalescent COVID-19 from the United States, Italy and Spain.

All enrollees were roughly 18 to 90 years old and from approximately 25 US areas. Cohorts were based on clinical histories the participants reported. Two negative PCRs, clearance, or symptom resolution characterized the recovered Cohort 3 donors. The source is a woman aged 55 to 70 who had recovered from COVID-19. V is TRBV3-1 (or the pseudogene TRBV3-2) and J is TRBJ1-2; D is ambiguous. Sequencing was carried out using PBMCs or T cells enriched from blood (not recorded which). This CDR3 reads CASSQAAGLNYGYTF. Here the CDR3 DNA reads TGTGCCAGCAGCCAAGCTGCGGGCCTGAACTATGGCTACACCTTC.